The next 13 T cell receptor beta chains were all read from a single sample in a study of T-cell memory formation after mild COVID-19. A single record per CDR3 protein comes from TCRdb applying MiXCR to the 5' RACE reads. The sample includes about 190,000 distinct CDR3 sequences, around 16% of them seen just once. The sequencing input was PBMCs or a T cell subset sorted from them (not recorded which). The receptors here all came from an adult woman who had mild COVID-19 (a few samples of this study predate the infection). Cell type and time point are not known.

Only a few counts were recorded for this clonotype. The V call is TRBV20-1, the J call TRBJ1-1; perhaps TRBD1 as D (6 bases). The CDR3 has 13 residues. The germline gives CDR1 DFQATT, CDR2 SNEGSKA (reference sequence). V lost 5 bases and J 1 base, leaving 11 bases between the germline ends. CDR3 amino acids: CSAPAGANTEAFF. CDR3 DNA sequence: TGCAGTGCTCCGGCAGGGGCGAACACTGAAGCTTTCTTT.

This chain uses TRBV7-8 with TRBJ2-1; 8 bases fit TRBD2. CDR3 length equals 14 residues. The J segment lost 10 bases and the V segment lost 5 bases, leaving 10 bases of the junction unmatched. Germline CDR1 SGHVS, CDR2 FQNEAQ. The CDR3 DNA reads TGTGCCAGCAGCCGCCGACCCGGGGGGGACGAGCAGTTCTTC. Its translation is CASSRRPGGDEQFF. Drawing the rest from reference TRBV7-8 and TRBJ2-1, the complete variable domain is GAGVSQSPRYKVAKRGQDVALRCDPISGHVSLFWYQQALGQGPEFLTYFQNEAQLDKSGLPSDRFFAERPEGSVSTLKIQRTQQEDSAVYLCASSRRPGGDEQFFGPGTRLTVL.

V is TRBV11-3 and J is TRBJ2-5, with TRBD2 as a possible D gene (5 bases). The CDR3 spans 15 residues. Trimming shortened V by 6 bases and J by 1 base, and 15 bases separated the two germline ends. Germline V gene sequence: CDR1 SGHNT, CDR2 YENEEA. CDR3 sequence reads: CASRAAMGSQETQYF. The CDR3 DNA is TGTGCCAGCAGAGCCGCCATGGGGAGCCAAGAGACCCAGTACTTC.

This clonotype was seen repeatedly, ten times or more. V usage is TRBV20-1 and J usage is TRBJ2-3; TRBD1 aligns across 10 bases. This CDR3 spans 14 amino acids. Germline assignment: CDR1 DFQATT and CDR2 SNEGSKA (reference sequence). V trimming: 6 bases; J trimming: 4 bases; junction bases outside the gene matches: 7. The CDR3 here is CSAGQGFGPDTQYF. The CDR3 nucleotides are TGCAGTGCGGGACAGGGGTTCGGACCAGATACGCAGTATTTT.

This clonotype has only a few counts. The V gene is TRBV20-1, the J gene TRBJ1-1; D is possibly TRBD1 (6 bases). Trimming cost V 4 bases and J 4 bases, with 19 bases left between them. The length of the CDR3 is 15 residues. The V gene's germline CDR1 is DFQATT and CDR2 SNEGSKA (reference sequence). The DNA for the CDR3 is TGCAGTGCTAAGGGGGGACACCTCGGGGGCACTGAAGCTTTCTTT. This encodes CSAKGGHLGGTEAFF.

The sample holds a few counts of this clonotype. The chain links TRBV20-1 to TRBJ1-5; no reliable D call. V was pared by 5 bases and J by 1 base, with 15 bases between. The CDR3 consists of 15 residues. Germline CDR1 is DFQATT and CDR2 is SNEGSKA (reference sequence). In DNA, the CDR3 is TGCAGTGCTCTCACTACCCCTGACAGCAATCAGCCCCAGCATTTT. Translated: CSALTTPDSNQPQHF.

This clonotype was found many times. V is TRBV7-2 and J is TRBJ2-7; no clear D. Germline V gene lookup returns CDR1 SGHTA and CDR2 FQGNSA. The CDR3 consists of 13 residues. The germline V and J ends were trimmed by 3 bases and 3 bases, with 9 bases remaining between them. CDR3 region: CASSFTLNYEQYF. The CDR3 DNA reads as TGTGCCAGCAGCTTTACTCTCAACTACGAGCAGTACTTC.

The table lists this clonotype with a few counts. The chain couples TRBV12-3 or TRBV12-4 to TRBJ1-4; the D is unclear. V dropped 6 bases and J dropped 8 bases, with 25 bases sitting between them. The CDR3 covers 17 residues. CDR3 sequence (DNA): TGTGCCAGCAGCCACCGGGTCCCCCCGAGGATGTACGAAAAACTGTTTTTT. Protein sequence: CASSHRVPPRMYEKLFF.

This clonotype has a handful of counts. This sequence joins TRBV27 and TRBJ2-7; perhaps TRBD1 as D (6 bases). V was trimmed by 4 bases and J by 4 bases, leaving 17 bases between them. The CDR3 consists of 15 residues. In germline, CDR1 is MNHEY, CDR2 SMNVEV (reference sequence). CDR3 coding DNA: TGTGCCAGCAGTTCTGGACCTCAGGGGTTGTACGAGCAGTACTTC. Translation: CASSSGPQGLYEQYF.

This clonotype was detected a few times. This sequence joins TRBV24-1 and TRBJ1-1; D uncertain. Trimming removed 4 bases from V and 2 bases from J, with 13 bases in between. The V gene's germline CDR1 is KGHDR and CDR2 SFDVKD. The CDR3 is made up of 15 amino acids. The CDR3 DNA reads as TGTGCCACCAGTGACCCTGGACGGCCAAACACTGAAGCTTTCTTT. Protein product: CATSDPGRPNTEAFF.

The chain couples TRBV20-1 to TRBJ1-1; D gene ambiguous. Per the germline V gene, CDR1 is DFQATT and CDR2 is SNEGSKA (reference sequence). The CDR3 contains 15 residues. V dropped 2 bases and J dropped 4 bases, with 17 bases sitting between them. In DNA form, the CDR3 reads TGCAGTGCTAGAAATGCTAGGAAGGGAAGCACTGAAGCTTTCTTT. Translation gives CSARNARKGSTEAFF.

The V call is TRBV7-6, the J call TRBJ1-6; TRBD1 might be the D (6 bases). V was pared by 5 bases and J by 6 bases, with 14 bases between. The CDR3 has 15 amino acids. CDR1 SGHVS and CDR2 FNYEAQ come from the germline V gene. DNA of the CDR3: TGTGCCAGCAGCCCCCTGGGGGGGGCTAATTCACCCCTCCACTTT. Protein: CASSPLGGANSPLHF.

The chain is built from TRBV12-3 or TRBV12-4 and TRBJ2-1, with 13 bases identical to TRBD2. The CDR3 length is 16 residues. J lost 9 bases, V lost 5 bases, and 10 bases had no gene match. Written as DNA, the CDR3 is TGTGCCAGCAGTCCACTAGCGGGAGGGCCGTGGGGTGAGCAGTTCTTC. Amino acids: CASSPLAGGPWGEQFF.